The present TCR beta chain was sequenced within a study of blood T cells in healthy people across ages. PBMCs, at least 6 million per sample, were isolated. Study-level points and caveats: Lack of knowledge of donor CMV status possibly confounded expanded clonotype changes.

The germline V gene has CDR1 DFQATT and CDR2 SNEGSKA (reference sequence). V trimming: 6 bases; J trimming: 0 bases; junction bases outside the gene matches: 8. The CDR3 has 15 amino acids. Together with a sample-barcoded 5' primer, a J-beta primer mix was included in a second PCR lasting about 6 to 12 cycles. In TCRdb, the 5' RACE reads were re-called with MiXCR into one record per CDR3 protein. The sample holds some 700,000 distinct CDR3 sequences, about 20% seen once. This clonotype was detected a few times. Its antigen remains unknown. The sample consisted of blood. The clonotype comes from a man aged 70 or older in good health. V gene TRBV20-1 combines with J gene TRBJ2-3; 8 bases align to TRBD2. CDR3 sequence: CSAPPLAGSTDTQYF. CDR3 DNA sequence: TGCAGTGCCCCCCCGCTAGCGGGTAGCACAGATACGCAGTATTTT.